This T cell receptor (beta chain) was retrieved from a study of blood T cell repertoires in COVID-19. The study recruited people aged roughly 18 to 100 years across approximately 24 US areas. Participants reported their clinical history, and cohort assignment relied on those reports. A COVID-19 case was met by exposed participants within 2 weeks before study entry. Per the germline V gene, CDR1 is MDHEN and CDR2 is SYDVKM. Trimming pared 5 bases from V and 8 bases from J, leaving 12 bases between. The CDR3 extends over 13 amino acids. Method: immunoSEQ multiplex PCR; TCRdb's copy keeps in-frame clones and lacks some. The sample contains 240,000 or so clones, 75% to 90% of which appear only once.

The sequence was obtained from a man between 50 and 59 years old who had been exposed to COVID-19. This chain links TRBV28 with TRBJ1-4, with unresolved D. The sample taken for sequencing was PBMCs or T cells enriched from blood (not recorded which). DNA of the CDR3: TGTGCCAGCAGTCGTCGGACGGGAGAAAAACTGTTTTTT. It codes for CASSRRTGEKLFF.